This entry describes one TCR beta chain. Its antigen is currently unknown. This record comes from a study of T cell responses to AZD1222 COVID-19 vaccine. Study-wide results and limits: Spike-specific TCR breadth and depth went up after people got two AZD1222 doses. Seropositive at baseline were only a handful of AZD1222 recipients. Clonal diversity was possibly underestimated; the donors were predominantly white British and more often female. The span of vaccine-associated CD4 TCRs extended across spike, with dominance at 160-218 and 743-854.

V trimming: 4 bases; J trimming: 7 bases; junction bases outside the gene matches: 8. This CDR3 has 15 amino acids. Germline assignment: CDR1 SGHRS and CDR2 YFSETQ. Sequenced by immunoSEQ multiplex PCR; TCRdb stores in-frame clones only, minus some. Of 200,000 or so clones listed, about 92% were seen once; the top ten hold about 1%. The rearrangement joins TRBV5-1 to TRBJ1-6, with 7 bases identical to TRBD1. This receptor was obtained from an adult in good health. Sequenced here: peripheral blood, sampled on day 0 of MenACWY control vaccination. As DNA, the CDR3 is TGCGCCAGCAGCAACTCGGGACAGCCCAATTCACCCCTCCACTTT. Its protein is CASSNSGQPNSPLHF. The variable domain in full, completed from reference TRBV5-1 and TRBJ1-6, reads KAGVTQTPRYLIKTRGQQVTLSCSPISGHRSVSWYQQTPGQGLQFLFEYFSETQRNKGNFPGRFSGRQFSNSRSEMNVSTLELGDSALYLCASSNSGQPNSPLHFGNGTRLTVT.